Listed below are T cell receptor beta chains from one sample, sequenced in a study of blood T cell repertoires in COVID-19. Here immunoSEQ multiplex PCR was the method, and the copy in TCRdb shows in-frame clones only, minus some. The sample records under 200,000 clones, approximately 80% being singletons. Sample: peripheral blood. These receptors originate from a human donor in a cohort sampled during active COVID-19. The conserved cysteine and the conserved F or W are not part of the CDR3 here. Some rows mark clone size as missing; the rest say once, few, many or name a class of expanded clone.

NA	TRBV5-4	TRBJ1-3	ASSLDAGSGNTIY
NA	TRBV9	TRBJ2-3	ASSVTGGHIPTDTQY
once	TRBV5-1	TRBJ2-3	ASSLLYSTGANTDTQY
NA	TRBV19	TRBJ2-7	ASSSIGTSGSYEQY
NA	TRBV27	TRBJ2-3	ASSLIQGSDTQY
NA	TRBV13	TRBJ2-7	ASSARDWRPYEQY
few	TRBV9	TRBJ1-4	ASSTAEGEKLF
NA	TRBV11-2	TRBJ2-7	ASSLVGAYEQY
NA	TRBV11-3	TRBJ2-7	ASSPRGTNSYEQY
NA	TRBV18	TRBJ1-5	ASSPSGGNQPQH
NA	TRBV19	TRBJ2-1	ASSAGEGSYNEQF
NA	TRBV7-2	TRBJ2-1	ASSFGQDLDEQF
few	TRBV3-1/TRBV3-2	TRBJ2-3	ASSQRGLGTDTQY
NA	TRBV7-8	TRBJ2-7	ASSFRYEQY
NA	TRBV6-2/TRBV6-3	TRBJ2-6	ASSPGPTGSGANVLT
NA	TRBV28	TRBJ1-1	ASSLTGGAEAF
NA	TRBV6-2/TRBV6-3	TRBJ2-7	ASSYSRRDRGYEQY
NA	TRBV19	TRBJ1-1	ASSIPRGFTEAF
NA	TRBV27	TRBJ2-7	ASTFRDRVSYEQY
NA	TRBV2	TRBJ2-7	ASRGVDRLQGEQY
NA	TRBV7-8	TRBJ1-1	ASSPSGMNTEAF
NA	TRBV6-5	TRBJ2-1	ASSYADRAYNEQF
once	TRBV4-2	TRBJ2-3	ASSQEKGPVDTQY
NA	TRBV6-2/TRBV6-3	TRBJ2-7	ASSYVNEQY
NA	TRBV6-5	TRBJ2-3	ASSYASSGSRDTQY
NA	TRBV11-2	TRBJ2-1	ASSSQGNPYNEQF
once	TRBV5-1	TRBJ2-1	ASSLERDFNEQF
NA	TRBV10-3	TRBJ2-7	AITTGGATYEQY
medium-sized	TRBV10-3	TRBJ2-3	AIKGGWGTDTQY
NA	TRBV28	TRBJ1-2	ASSFPTGANYGYT
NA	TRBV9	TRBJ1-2	ASAGTPVQGNYGYT
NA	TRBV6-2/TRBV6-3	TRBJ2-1	ASSFGGRTIFSYNEQF
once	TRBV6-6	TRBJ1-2	ASSFGQLDANYGYT
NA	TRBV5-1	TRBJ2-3	ASSPPALHGTDTQY
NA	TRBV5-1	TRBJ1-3	ASSLAGTGLPGNTIY
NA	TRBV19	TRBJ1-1	ASSSPGGSAF
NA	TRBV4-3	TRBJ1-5	ASSQDDRGYQPQH
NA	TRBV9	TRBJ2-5	ASSSPPGQGYQETQY
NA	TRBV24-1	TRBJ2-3	ATSDYGRGRWADTQY
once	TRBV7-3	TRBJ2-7	ASSLSGVDYEQY
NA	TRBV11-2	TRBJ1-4	ASSVSTNEKLF
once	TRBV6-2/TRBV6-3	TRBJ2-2	ASSYHKMTGLAGGRTGELF
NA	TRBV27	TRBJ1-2	ASSLQGYGYT
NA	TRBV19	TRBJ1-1	ASSIRGLNTEAF
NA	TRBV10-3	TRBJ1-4	AISGTGGEKLF
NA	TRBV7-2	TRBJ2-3	ASSSSGGPGDTQY
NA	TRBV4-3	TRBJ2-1	ASSQVTKTSYNEQF
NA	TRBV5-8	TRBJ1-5	ASSADVGRISQPQH
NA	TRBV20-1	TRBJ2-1	SASRGGTPNEQF
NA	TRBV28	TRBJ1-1	ASITAGGRTEAF
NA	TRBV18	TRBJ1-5	ASSPGRDYSNQPQH
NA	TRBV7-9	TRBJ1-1	ASSPGGSRTEAF
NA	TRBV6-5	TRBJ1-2	ASRDSYVNYGYT
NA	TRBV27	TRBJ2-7	ASSPDPTPSYEQY
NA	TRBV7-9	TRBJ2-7	ASSLTGTGGFEQY